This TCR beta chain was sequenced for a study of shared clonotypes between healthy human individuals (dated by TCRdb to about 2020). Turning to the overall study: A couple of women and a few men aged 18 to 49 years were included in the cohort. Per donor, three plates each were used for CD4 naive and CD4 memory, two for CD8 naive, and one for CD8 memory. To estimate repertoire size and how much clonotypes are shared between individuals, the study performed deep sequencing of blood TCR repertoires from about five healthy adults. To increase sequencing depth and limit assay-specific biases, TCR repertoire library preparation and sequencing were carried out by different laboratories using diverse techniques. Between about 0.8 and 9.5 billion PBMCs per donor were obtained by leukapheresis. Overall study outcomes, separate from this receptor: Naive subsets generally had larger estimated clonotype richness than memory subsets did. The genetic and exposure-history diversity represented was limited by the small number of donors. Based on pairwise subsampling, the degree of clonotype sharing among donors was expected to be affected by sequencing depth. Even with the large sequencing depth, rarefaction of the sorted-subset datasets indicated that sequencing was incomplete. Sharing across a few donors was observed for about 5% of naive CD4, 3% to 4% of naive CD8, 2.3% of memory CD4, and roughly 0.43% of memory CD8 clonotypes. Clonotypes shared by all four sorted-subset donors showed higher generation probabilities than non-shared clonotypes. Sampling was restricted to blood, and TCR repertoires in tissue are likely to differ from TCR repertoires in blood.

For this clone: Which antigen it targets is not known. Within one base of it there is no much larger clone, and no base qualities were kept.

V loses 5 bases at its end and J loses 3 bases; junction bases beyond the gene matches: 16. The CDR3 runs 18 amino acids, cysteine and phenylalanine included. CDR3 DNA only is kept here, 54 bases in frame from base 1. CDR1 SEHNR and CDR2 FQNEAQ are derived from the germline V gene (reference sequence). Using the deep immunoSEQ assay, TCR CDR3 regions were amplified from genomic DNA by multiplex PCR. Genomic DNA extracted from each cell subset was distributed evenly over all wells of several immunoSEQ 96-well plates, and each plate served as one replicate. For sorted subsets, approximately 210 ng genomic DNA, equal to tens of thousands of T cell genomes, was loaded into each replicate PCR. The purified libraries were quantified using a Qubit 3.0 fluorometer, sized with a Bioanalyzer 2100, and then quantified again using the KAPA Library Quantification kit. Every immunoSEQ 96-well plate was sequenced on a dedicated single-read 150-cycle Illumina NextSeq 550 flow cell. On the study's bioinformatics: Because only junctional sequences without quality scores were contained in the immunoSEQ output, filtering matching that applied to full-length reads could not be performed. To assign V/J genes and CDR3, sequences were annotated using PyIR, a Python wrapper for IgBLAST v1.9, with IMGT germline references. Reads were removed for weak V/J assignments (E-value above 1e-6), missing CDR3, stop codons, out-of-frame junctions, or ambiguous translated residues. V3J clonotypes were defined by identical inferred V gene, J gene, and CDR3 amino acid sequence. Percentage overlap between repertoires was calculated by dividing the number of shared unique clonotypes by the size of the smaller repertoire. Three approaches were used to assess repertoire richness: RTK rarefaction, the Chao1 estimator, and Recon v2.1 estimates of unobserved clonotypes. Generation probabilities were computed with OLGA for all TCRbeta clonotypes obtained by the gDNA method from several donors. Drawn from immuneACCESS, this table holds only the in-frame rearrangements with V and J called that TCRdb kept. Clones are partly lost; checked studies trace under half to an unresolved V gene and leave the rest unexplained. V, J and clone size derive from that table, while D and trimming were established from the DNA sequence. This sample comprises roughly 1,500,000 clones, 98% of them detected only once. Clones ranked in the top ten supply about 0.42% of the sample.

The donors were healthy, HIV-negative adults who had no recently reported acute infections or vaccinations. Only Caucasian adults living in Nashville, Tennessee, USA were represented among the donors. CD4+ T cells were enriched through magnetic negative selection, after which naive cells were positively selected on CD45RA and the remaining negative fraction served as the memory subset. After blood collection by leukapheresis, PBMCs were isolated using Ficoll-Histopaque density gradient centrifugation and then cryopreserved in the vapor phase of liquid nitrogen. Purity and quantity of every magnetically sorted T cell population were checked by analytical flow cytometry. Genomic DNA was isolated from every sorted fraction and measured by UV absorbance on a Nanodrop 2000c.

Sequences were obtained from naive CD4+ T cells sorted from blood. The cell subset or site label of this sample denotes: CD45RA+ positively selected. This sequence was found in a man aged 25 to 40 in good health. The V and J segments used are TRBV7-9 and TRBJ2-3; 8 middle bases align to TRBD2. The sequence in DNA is TGTGCCAGCAGCCCCTCCCTGCGGAGCGGGAGCCCGACAGATACGCAGTATTTT. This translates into CASSPSLRSGSPTDTQYF. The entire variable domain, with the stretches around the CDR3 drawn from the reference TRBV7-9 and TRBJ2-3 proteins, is DTGVSQNPRHKITKRGQNVTFRCDPISEHNRLYWYRQTLGQGPEFLTYFQNEAQLEKSRLLSDRFSAERPKGSFSTLEIQRTEQGDSAMYLCASSPSLRSGSPTDTQYFGPGTRLTVL.